This note documents a single TCR beta chain sequence. This clonotype showed up just a few times. Its recognized antigen is unknown. No base-level quality is on record; no much larger clone is a single base apart. This sample stems from a study of identical twins listed by TCRdb under 2016. For the study in its entirety: To test whether fetal clonotypes persist, this study deep-sequenced TCR alpha and beta repertoires from monozygotic twins, from unrelated adults of various ages, and from cord blood. Replicate twin experiments were performed at different times using different library preparation protocols to rule out contamination. Overall study outcomes, separate from this receptor: Fewer insertions were carried by abundant cord blood beta clonotypes, a similar but weaker trend appeared in young adult naive repertoires, and no such trend appeared in memory repertoires. Compared with coincidental sharing between unrelated individuals, an excess of low generation-probability sequences was observed among out-of-frame TCR alpha sequences shared between twins. Out-of-frame TCR alpha sharing in monozygotic twins was systematically underestimated by recombination models, whereas sharing between unrelated individuals was in agreement with the recombination models. Because the same donors could not be followed over many years, conclusions were based on cross-sectional statistical analysis. Zero-insertion analyses could be partly confounded by invariant T cells such as MAIT and iNKT, although diverse VJ usage argued against such confounding for most clonotypes. The excess sharing between twins in beta out-of-frame sequences was weaker because fewer shared sequences reduced the signal-to-noise ratio.

Every donor in the study was a healthy Caucasian. The twin cohort comprised three pairs of female monozygotic twins, all aged roughly 18 to 29 years. Positive isolation kits from Invitrogen were used to isolate the CD4+ and CD8+ T cell populations. Libraries were built with 5' RACE. Sequencing used an Illumina HiSeq 2000. Template switching introduced a universal primer binding site; the final cDNA contained a unique molecular identifier, enabling accurate counting of TCR cDNA molecules. Specific primers in the conserved constant-segment region were used to synthesize first-strand cDNA for the TCR alpha and beta chains. To control for contamination, each cDNA library was double barcoded with a SMART-Mk sample barcode plus Illumina barcodes. TruSeq adapter sequences and Illumina sample barcodes were added in two successive PCR steps. TCR alpha and beta cDNA libraries were sequenced on the Illumina HiSeq platform with custom primers. The published analysis was carried out like this. Unique molecular identifiers were extracted from raw reads with MiGEC, and CDR3 positions were determined with MiXCR. Recombination models were inferred per individual with the repgenHMM and IGoR tools using an EM algorithm. The tcR package in R was used for shared clonotype analysis, with sharing normalized by the product of cloneset sizes. To study raw recombination free of thymic and clonal selection effects, out-of-frame nonproductive sequences were analyzed. The public reads were reanalyzed by TCRdb: fastp trimming at Q25, MiXCR alignment, in-frame beta chains only. Each record represents a unique CDR3 protein, reported with the most common genes and DNA among its rows. The V and J calls were determined by TCRdb, not by the authors. Across this sample there are about 520,000 distinct CDR3 sequences, with around 20% seen only once. Around 0.9% of the sample belongs to the ten largest clones.

Cut back by 1 base and 5 bases, the V and J ends lie 11 bases apart. The CDR3, from cysteine to phenylalanine, totals 14 residues. Here the CDR3 DNA is all that survives: 42 bases in frame from base 1. The germline V gene (reference sequence) gives CDR1 as SEHNR and CDR2 as FQNEAQ. This same sample was also taken into another study, of T cells expressing NK-cell markers. According to the second study: Three sorted T-cell subsets (CD3+CD56+NKG2C+, CD3+CD56+NKG2C- and CD3+CD56-NKG2C+) from several donors had their TCR beta-chain repertoires profiled. Seven of the eight sequenced donors were HCMV-seropositive and one was HCMV-seronegative. To restrict sorting to alphabetaTCR-expressing T cells, an anti-gammadeltaTCR antibody was added in several experiments. For five or six donors, the dominant CD3+CD56+NKG2C+ clonotypes were among the top 10 CD8+ clonotypes and accounted for 1.0-7.0% of CD8+ T cells. Those dominant clonotypes were again the most abundant among CD3+CD56-NKG2C+ cells in a few donors, at about 28.3-65%. It remained unclear whether the expanded NKG2C-expressing T cell clones were specific for HCMV antigens. All eight donors whose samples were sequenced were randomly selected healthy volunteers, three of them men and five women. To determine HCMV serostatus, a commercial ELISA kit was used to detect HCMV-specific IgG in serum. MIGEC was used to demultiplex reads and group the reads by UMI, and MiTCR was used to assemble and quantify clonotypes. Only TCR cDNA sequences supported by at least two reads were kept to exclude erroneous sequences. The tcR package was used for downstream repertoire analysis, with clonotypes matched between fractions based on CDR3 nucleotide sequence plus V segment. VDJmatch was used to annotate antigen specificity against VDJdb, with one amino acid substitution in CDR3 permitted.

The specimen sequenced was CD4+ T cells sorted from blood. This TCR derives from a woman between 18 and 29 years old in good health. This chain is built from TRBV7-9 and TRBJ1-1, with no D gene named confidently. The CDR3 region: CASSLDSRETEAFF. The DNA sequence is given as TGTGCCAGCAGCTTAGATTCTCGAGAAACTGAAGCTTTCTTT.